The following is a TCR beta chain sequence with its context. As yet, its antigen is unknown. Germline CDR1 SGHRS, CDR2 YFSETQ. The CDR3 is 14 residues long. After removal of 4 bases from V and 2 bases from J, the junction contained 3 bases not matched to a gene. Samples of blood were obtained at baseline, on cycle 4 day 1, and on cycle 7 day 1. The sample comes from a study of OX40 agonist ivuxolimab in advanced cancers. Overall study: Patients were dosed with the agonistic anti-OX40 (CD134) antibody ivuxolimab.

Here immunoSEQ multiplex PCR was the method, and the copy in TCRdb shows in-frame clones only, minus some. The repertoire holds about 49,000 clones, with 75% to 80% as singletons. Overall study findings and caveats: Which antigen the expanded peripheral T cells recognized is unknown.

The specimen was CD4+ or CD8+ T cells sorted from blood, collected in a trial of the OX40 agonist ivuxolimab. The chain couples TRBV5-1 to TRBJ1-5; 7 bases fit TRBD1. This sequence originates from an adult with an advanced solid tumor such as melanoma, head and neck, liver or kidney cancer. CDR3 residues: CASSRQGGNQPQHF. CDR3 DNA: TGCGCCAGCAGCCGACAGGGTGGCAATCAGCCCCAGCATTTT.